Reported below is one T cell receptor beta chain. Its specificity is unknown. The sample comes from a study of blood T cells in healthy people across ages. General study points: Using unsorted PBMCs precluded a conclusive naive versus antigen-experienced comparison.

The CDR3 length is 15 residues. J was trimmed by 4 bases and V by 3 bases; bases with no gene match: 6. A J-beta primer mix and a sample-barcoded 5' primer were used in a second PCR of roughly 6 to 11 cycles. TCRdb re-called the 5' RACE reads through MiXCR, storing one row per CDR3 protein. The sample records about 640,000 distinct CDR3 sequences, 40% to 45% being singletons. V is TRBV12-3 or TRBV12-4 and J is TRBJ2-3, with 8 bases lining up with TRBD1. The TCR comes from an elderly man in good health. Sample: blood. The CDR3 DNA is TGTGCCAGCAGTTTTGGCAGGGGGCGGGCAGATACGCAGTATTTT. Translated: CASSFGRGRADTQYF.